At least ten counts were recorded for the clone carrying this TCR beta chain. The antigen remains unidentified. The data originate from a study of post-analysis software for immune sequencing data. Whole-study results and caveats: Higher frequency in patients than in controls was seen for about five TRBV segments, with TRBV5-6, TRBV5-1 and TRBV20-1 among them.

This CDR3 has 12 residues. V lost 2 bases to trimming and J lost 4 bases, with 5 bases between them. Germline CDR1 and CDR2: ENHRY and SYGVKD. Libraries were made from TCR beta cDNA, and they carried unique molecular identifiers. Between about 1 and 11 million T cells gave rise to 450,000 to 650,000 cDNA molecules. TCRdb reprocessed the PCR reads via MiXCR and lists one record per CDR3 protein. In the table there are about 820,000 distinct CDR3 sequences, 53% of which are singletons. The specimen was blood. The chain joins TRBV10-3 to TRBJ2-5; D gene ambiguous. This clonotype was obtained from a girl under 18 with multiple sclerosis. The CDR3 bases are TGTGCCATCAGTGAGAGTTTAGAGACCCAGTACTTC. As protein: CAISESLETQYF.